A single sample is the source of the 12 T cell receptor beta chains below, sequenced in a study of T cell responses to AZD1222 COVID-19 vaccine. Using immunoSEQ multiplex PCR, the repertoire was profiled, and TCRdb retains in-frame clones only, with some absent. The sample lists tens of thousands of clones, approximately 90% seen once, with 3.5% to 5.5% in the top ten. Here the sequenced sample was peripheral blood, taken on day 0 of MenACWY control vaccination. Receptors originate from an adult in good health.

The V call is TRBV7-9, the J call TRBJ2-3, with 10 nucleotides matching TRBD2. The V gene end was trimmed by 5 bases and the J gene end by 1 base; junction bases not matched to a gene: 3. The CDR3 extends over 15 amino acids. Germline assignment: CDR1 SEHNR and CDR2 FQNEAQ (reference sequence). The chain's CDR3 is CASSASGSGTDTQYF. CDR3 DNA sequence: TGTGCCAGCAGCGCTAGCGGGAGTGGCACAGATACGCAGTATTTT. The variable domain in full, completed from reference TRBV7-9 and TRBJ2-3, reads DTGVSQNPRHKITKRGQNVTFRCDPISEHNRLYWYRQTLGQGPEFLTYFQNEAQLEKSRLLSDRFSAERPKGSFSTLEIQRTEQGDSAMYLCASSASGSGTDTQYFGPGTRLTVL.

The V and J genes are TRBV9 and TRBJ1-1, with a weak D call TRBD1 (5 bases). The CDR3 is 13 residues long. The germline V and J ends were trimmed by 3 bases and 7 bases, with 13 bases remaining between them. In germline, CDR1 is SGDLS, CDR2 YYNGEE. The CDR3 here is CASSARDFHEAFF. DNA of the CDR3: TGTGCCAGCAGCGCCAGGGATTTCCATGAAGCTTTCTTT.

This clone has just a few counts. The chain uses TRBV6-5 and TRBJ1-2; no firm D call. The length of the CDR3 is 13 residues. Deletions cut 6 bases from V and 4 bases from J, with 12 bases between. CDR1 and CDR2 (germline): MNHEY, SVGAGI. CDR3 residues: CASSLIPIYGYTF. Written as DNA, the CDR3 is TGTGCCAGCAGCCTTATACCCATCTATGGCTACACCTTC.

This chain joins TRBV19 and TRBJ1-4; possibly TRBD1 for D (5 bases). Looked up from germline, CDR1 is LNHDA and CDR2 is SQIVND (reference sequence). This CDR3 is 15 amino acids long. Trimming took off 8 bases at V and 7 bases at J, with 20 bases between the two ends. CDR3 bases: TGTGCCAGTTTGAATTCGGGTCAAGGGACTGAAAAACTGTTTTTT. Translating it yields CASLNSGQGTEKLFF.

The chain carries TRBV5-1 and TRBJ2-1; 11 nucleotides line up with TRBD2. Germline loops: CDR1 SGHRS, CDR2 YFSETQ. With 3 bases clipped from V and 7 bases from J, the junction kept 6 bases outside the gene matches. The length of the CDR3 is 15 residues. CDR3 in amino acids: CASSSATSGTNEQFF. CDR3 nucleotide sequence: TGCGCCAGCAGCTCGGCGACTAGCGGGACTAATGAGCAGTTCTTC. Full variable domain (outside the CDR3, taken from reference TRBV5-1 and TRBJ2-1): KAGVTQTPRYLIKTRGQQVTLSCSPISGHRSVSWYQQTPGQGLQFLFEYFSETQRNKGNFPGRFSGRQFSNSRSEMNVSTLELGDSALYLCASSSATSGTNEQFFGPGTRLTVL.

CDR3 DNA sequence: TGCGCCAGCAGCTTACAGCGGCAAGAGACCCAGTACTTC. Protein product: CASSLQRQETQYF. The chain couples TRBV5-1 to TRBJ2-5; a weak D match, TRBD2 (5 bases). V lost 2 bases and J lost 2, with 7 bases in between. The CDR3 is 13 residues long. In germline, CDR1 is SGHRS, CDR2 YFSETQ.

The rearrangement links TRBV19 to TRBJ1-1; D remains ambiguous. V was shortened by 7 bases and J by 6 bases, with 12 bases between the two germline ends. Looked up from germline, CDR1 is LNHDA and CDR2 is SQIVND (reference sequence). The CDR3 totals 12 residues. The CDR3 is CASTPDGAEAFF. The CDR3 DNA sequence: TGTGCCAGTACTCCGGACGGGGCTGAAGCTTTCTTT.

The J gene is TRBJ2-7, the V gene TRBV6-5, with a tentative D call TRBD2 (6 bases). Trimming cost V 6 bases and J 2 bases, with 11 bases left between them. The CDR3 contains 13 residues. Germline CDR1 MNHEY, CDR2 SVGAGI. The CDR3 loop reads CASRGSGAYEQYF. The DNA of the CDR3 is TGTGCCAGCAGGGGTAGCGGAGCCTACGAGCAGTACTTC.

J is TRBJ1-1 and V is TRBV19, with a tentative D call TRBD1 (6 bases). This CDR3 region has 12 residues. Trimming removed 10 bases at V and 1 base at J, with 10 bases between. Germline V gene data show CDR1 as LNHDA and CDR2 as SQIVND (reference sequence). CDR3 amino acids: CATKTGNTEAFF. In nucleotides, the CDR3 is TGTGCCACAAAGACAGGGAACACTGAAGCTTTCTTT.

This rearrangement joins TRBV30 to TRBJ1-4, with D tentatively TRBD1 (5 bases). Germline CDR1 is GTSNPN and CDR2 is SVGIG (reference sequence). The CDR3 is 14 residues long. The ends were cut back, 2 bases at V and 6 bases at J, with 13 bases in the middle. The DNA of the CDR3 is TGTGCCTGGAGTCCGATTTGGGGGGATGAAAAACTGTTTTTT. It encodes CAWSPIWGDEKLFF.

The rearrangement links TRBV6-5 to TRBJ2-7, with D possibly being TRBD2 (6 bases). Per germline, CDR1 MNHEY and CDR2 SVGAGI. The V end lost 1 base, the J end lost 2 bases, and 9 bases lay between the germline ends. This CDR3 comprises 14 residues. For the CDR3, the DNA is TGTGCCAGCAGTTACTTCGGGGGACCCTACGAGCAGTACTTC. Residues: CASSYFGGPYEQYF.

This chain joins TRBV6-2 or TRBV6-3 and TRBJ1-1; no reliable D call. CDR3 length equals 14 residues. Trimming left V 6 bases short and J 2 bases short, with 13 bases between. CDR1 is MNHEY and CDR2 is SVGEGT in the germline V gene. The CDR3: CASSNSALNTEAFF. DNA for the CDR3: TGTGCCAGCAGCAACAGCGCTCTAAACACTGAAGCTTTCTTT.